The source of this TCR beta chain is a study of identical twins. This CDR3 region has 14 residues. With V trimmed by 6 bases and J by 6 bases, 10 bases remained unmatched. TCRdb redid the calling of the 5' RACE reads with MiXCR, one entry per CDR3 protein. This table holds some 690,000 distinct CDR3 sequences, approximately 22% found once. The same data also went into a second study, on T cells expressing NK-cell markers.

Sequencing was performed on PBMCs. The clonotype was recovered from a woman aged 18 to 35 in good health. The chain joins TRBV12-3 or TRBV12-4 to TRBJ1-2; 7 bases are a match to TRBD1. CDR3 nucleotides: TGTGCCAGCAGCAGCTCGACAGGGTCGCATGGCTACACCTTC. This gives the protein CASSSSTGSHGYTF.